Sequencing of this T cell receptor beta chain was carried out in a study of CXCR3-negative and CXCR3-positive naive CD8 T cells (dated by TCRdb to the late 2010s). As for the study more broadly: In total, about 150 million TRB reads were obtained, which works out to roughly 1.5 +/- 0.3 million reads per library. The diversity and physicochemical repertoire analyses included eleven to twelve donors pooled from two independent experiments. For the TRBV-TRBJ cluster analysis, the naive subsets came from roughly 5 donors, while the memory cells came from 3 donors. The paper's findings and limits, for the study overall: Freshly isolated PBMCs were used for most assays because CXCR3 expression partially decreased after cryopreservation. Because surface CD5, which has been linked to self-reactivity in mice, was comparable between naive subsets, TCR interaction strength was also inferred from TRB CDR3 physicochemical properties. Compared with CXCR3-negative naive cells, CXCR3-positive naive cells had TRB CDR3s with higher hydrophobicity (lower Kidera factor 4), lower energy, and higher strength and volume indices. Naive CXCR3-negative and CXCR3-positive cells from the same donor showed similar TRBV-TRBJ usage, whereas memory cells showed distinct patterns. Repertoire diversity was comparably high in both naive subsets but much lower in memory CD8+ T cells.

For every CD8+ T cell subset, 300,000 cells were flow-sorted straight into RLT lysis buffer, and each subset was sorted in triplicate. Naive CD8+ T cells were defined stringently as CD45RO-CCR7+CD27+CD95- to exclude memory contaminants. Peripheral blood mononuclear cells were isolated from buffy coats using standard density gradient centrifugation. Naive CXCR3-negative and CXCR3-positive CD8+ T cells were flow-sorted using a FACSAria III. An RNeasy Mini Kit was used to extract total RNA from the sorted cells. Turning to this clonotype: There is no known antigen for this receptor.

Instrument used: NextSeq 550. The Human TCR Profiling Kit (MiLaboratory) was used to make UMI-labeled 5' RACE TRB cDNA libraries. cDNA synthesis used the entire amount of extracted RNA, and PCR amplification then used the entire amount of cDNA produced. The libraries were made side by side, with each library going through the same number of PCR cycles. Per the original workflow: With a minimum of two reads required per UMI, MIGEC and MiXCR pulled out about 52,000 +/- 9,100 unique UMI-labeled TRB cDNA molecules from each library. An average of about 40,000 +/- 10,000 functional in-frame TRB CDR3 nucleotide clonotypes without stop codons was found per library. Diversity metrics, including normalized Shannon-Wiener and Chao1, were computed in VDJtools after downsampling to 5000 UMI-labeled TRB molecules per sample. Clonotype-size-weighted physicochemical properties of the central five CDR3 residues (interaction energy, strength, volume and Kidera factor 4) were computed in VDJtools. The reads were reprocessed in TCRdb, with one entry per CDR3 protein sequence and no accompanying DNA. TCRdb, not the original authors, processed these V and J calls. This sample's table lists 100,000 to 150,000 distinct CDR3 sequences. The biggest ten clones account for roughly 0.29% of the sample.

The CDR3, cysteine through phenylalanine, is 16 amino acids long. DNA is not on record. Taken from the germline V gene, the CDR1 and CDR2 loops are SGHRS and YFSETQ. This receptor was obtained from a human donor in good health. Some clones in this sample may be carry-over from other donors' samples. The specimen sequenced was naive CXCR3- CD8+ T cells from blood. According to the study, the label for this sample's cell subset or site signals: CD45RO-CCR7+CD27+CD95- naive CD8+ T cells lacking CXCR3 (TNR3-). The chain employs TRBV5-1 and TRBJ2-3; with no DNA, the TCRdb D assignment of TRBD1 cannot be verified. Here the CDR3 is given as CACSPTGDRVTDTQYF.